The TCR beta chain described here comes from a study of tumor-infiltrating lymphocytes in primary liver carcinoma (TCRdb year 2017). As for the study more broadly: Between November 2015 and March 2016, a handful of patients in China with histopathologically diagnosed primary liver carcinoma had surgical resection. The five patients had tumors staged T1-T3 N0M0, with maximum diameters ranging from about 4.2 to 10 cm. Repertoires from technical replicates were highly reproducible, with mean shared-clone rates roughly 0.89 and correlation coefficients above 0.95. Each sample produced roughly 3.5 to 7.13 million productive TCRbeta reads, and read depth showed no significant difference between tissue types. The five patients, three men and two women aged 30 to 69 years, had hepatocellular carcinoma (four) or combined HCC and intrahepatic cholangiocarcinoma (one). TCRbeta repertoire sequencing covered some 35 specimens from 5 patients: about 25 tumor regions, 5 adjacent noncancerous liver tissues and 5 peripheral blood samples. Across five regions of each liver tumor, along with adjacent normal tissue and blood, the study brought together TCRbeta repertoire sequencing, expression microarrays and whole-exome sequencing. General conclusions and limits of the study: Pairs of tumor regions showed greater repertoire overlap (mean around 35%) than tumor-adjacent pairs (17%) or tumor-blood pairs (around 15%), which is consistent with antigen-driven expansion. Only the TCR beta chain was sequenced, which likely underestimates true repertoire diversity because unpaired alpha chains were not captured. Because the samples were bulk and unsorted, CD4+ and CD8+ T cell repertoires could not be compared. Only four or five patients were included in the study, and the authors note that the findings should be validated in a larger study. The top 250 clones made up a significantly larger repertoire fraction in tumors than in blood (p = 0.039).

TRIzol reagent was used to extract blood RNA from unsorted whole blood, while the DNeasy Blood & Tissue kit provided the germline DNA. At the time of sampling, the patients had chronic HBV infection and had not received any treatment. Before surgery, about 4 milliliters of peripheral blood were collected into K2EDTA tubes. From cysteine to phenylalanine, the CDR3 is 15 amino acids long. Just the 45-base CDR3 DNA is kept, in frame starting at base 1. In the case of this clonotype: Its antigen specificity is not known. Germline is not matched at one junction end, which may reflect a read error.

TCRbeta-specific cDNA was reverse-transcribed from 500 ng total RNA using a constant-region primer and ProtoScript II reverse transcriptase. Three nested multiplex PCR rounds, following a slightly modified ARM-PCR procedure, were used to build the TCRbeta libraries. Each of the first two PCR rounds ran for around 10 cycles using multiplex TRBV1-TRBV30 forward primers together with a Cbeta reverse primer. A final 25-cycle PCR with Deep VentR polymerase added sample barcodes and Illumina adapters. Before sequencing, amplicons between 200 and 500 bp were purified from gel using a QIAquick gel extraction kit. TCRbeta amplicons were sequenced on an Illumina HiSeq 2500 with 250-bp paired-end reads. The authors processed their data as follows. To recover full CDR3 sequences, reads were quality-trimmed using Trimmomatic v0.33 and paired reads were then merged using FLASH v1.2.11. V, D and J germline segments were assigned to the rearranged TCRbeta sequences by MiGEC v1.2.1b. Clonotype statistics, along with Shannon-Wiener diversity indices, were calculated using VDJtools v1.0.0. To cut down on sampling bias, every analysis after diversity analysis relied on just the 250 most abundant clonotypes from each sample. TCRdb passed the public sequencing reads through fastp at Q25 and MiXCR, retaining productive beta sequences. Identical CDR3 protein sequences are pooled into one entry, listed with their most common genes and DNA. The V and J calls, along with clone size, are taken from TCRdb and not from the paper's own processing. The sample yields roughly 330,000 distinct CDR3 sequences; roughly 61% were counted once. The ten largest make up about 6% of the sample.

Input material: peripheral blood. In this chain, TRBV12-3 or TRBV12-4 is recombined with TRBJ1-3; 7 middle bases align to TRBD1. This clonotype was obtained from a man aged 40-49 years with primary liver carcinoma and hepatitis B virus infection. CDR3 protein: CAGSLGDSSGNTIYF. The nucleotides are TGTGCCGGCAGTTTAGGGGACAGCTCTGGGAACACCATATATTTT.